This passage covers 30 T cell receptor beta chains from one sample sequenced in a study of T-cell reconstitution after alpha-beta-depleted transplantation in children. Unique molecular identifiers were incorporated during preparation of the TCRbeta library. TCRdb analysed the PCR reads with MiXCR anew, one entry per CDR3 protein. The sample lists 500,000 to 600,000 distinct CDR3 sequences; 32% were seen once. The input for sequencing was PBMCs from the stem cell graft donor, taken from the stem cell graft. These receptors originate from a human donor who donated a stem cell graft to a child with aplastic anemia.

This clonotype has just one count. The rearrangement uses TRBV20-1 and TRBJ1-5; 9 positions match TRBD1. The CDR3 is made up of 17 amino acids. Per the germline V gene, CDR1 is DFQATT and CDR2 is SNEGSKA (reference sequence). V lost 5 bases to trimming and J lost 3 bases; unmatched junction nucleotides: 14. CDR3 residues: CSAAGTNRGPLNQPQHF. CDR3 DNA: TGCAGTGCTGCGGGGACAAACAGGGGGCCCCTCAATCAGCCCCAGCATTTT.

CDR3 residues: CASRLRRDSNQPQHF. In DNA form, the CDR3 reads TGTGCCAGCAGATTAAGACGGGATAGCAATCAGCCCCAGCATTTT. The rearrangement links TRBV12-3 or TRBV12-4 to TRBJ1-5; D gene uncertain. This CDR3 has 15 residues. Trimming pared 6 bases from V and 0 bases from J, leaving 12 bases between.

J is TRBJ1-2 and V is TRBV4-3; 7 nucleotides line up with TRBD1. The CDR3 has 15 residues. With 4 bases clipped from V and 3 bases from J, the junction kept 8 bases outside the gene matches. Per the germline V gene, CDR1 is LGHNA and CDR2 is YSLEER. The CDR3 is CASSRGPGQDYGYTF. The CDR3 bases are TGCGCCAGCAGCCGAGGTCCTGGACAGGACTATGGCTACACCTTC.

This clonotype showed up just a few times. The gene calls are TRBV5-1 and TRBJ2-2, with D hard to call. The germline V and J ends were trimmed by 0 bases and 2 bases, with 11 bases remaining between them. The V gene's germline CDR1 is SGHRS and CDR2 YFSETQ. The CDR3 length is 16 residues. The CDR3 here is CASSLEAGPNTGELFF. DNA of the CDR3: TGCGCCAGCAGCTTGGAGGCCGGACCAAACACCGGGGAGCTGTTTTTT.

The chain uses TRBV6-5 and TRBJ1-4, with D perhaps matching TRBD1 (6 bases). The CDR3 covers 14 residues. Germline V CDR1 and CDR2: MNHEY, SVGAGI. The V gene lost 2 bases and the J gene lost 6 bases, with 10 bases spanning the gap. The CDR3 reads CASSYRDTYEKLFF. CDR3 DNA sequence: TGTGCCAGCAGTTACCGGGACACGTATGAAAAACTGTTTTTT.

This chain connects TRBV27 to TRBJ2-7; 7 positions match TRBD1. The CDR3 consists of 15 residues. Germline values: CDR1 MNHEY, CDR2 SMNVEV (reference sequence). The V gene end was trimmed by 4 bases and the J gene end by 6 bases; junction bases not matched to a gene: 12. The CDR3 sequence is CASSSWTGLPGEQYF. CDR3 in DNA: TGTGCCAGCAGTTCCTGGACAGGCCTGCCGGGCGAGCAGTACTTC.

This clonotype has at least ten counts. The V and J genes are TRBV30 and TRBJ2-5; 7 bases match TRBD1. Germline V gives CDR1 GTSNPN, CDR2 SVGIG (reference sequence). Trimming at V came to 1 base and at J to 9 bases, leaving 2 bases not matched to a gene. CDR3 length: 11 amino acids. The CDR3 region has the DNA TGTGCCTGGAGTGGGGGGACAGCCCAGTACTTC. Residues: CAWSGGTAQYF.

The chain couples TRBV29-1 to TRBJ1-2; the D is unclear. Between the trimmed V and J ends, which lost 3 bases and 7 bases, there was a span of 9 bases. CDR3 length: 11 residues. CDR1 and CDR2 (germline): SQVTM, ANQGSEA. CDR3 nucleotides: TGCAGCGTTGAGGGAGTACGTGGCTACACCTTC. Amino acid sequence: CSVEGVRGYTF. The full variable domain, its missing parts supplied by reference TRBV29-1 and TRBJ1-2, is SAVISQKPSRDICQRGTSLTIQCQVDSQVTMMFWYRQQPGQSLTLIATANQGSEATYESGFVIDKFPISRPNLTFSTLTVSNMSPEDSSIYLCSVEGVRGYTFGSGTRLTVV.

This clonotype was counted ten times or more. The CDR3 protein is CAWSVLAGGYNEQFF. The CDR3, as DNA: TGTGCCTGGAGTGTACTAGCGGGAGGGTACAATGAGCAGTTCTTC. The rearrangement links TRBV30 to TRBJ2-1, with TRBD2 matching 13 bases. Germline trimming cut 0 bases from V and 4 bases from J; bases unmatched to any gene: 0. The CDR3 has 15 residues. Germline V gene data show CDR1 as GTSNPN and CDR2 as SVGIG (reference sequence).

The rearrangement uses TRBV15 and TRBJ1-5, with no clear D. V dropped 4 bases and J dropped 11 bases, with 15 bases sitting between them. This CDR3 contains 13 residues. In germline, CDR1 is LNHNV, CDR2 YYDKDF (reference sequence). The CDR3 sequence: CATSTNGPLAQHF. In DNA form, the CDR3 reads TGTGCCACCAGCACGAATGGACCCCTGGCCCAGCATTTT.

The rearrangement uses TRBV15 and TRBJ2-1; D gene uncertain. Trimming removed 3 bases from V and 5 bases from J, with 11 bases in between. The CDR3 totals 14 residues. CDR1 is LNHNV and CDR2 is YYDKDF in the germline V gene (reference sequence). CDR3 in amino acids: CATSRKKQDNEQFF. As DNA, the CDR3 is TGTGCCACCAGCAGGAAAAAGCAGGACAATGAGCAGTTCTTC.

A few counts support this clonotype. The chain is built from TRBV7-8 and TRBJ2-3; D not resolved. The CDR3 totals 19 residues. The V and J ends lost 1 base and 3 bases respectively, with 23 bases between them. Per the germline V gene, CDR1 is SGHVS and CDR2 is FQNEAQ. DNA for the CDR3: TGTGCCAGCAGCTTAGATAAGAAGACCTATGCGTTGCGGACAGATACGCAGTATTTT. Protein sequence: CASSLDKKTYALRTDTQYF.

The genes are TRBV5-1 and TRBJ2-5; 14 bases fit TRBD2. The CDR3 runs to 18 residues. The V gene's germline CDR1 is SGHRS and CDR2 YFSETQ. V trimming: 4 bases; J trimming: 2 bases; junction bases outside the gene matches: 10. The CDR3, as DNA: TGCGCCAGCAGCCTTCCCGGGACTAGCGGGAGTGGGCAAGAGACCCAGTACTTC. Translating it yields CASSLPGTSGSGQETQYF.

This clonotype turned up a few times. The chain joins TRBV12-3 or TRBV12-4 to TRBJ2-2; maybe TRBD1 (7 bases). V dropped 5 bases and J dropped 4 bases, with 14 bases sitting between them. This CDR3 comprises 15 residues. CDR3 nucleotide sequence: TGTGCCAGCAGTCCTACCCAGGGGGGCACCGGGGAGCTGTTTTTT. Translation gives CASSPTQGGTGELFF.

CDR3 residues: CAIQDGETQYF. CDR3 DNA sequence: TGTGCCATCCAGGACGGTGAGACCCAGTACTTC. This chain joins TRBV10-3 and TRBJ2-5; D is undetermined. CDR3 length: 11 amino acids. Trimming took 8 bases from V and 5 from J, leaving 9 bases between them. Germline V CDR1 and CDR2: ENHRY, SYGVKD.

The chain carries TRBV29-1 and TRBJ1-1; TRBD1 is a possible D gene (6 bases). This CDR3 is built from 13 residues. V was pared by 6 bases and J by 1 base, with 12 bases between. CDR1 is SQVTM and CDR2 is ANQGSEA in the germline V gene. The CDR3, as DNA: TGCAGCGTCGCGGGACACAAGAACACTGAAGCTTTCTTT. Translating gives CSVAGHKNTEAFF.

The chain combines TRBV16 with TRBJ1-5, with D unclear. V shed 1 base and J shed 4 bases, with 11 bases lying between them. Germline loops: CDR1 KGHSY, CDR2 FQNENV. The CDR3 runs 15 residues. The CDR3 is CASSQYNRMNQPQHF. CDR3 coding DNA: TGTGCCAGCAGCCAATACAACAGAATGAATCAGCCCCAGCATTTT.

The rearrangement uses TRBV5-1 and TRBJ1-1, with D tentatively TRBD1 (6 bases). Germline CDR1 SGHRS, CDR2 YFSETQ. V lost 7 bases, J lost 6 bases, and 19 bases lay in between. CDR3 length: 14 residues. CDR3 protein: CASSDPGHAAEAFF. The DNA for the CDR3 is TGCGCCAGCTCAGACCCGGGACATGCTGCTGAAGCTTTCTTT.

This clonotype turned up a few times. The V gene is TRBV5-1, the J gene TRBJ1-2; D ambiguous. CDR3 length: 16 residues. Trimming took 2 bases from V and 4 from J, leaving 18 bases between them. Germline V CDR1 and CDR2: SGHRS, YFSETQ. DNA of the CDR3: TGCGCCAGCAGCTTATCAGCTGACATCACAGCCTATGGCTACACCTTC. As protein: CASSLSADITAYGYTF.

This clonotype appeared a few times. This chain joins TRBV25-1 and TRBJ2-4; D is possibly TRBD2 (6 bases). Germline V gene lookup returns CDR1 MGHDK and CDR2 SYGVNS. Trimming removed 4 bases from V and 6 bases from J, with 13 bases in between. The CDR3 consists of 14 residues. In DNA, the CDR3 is TGTGCCAGCAGTGCGGGGGACCTACTAAACATTCAGTACTTC. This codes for CASSAGDLLNIQYF.

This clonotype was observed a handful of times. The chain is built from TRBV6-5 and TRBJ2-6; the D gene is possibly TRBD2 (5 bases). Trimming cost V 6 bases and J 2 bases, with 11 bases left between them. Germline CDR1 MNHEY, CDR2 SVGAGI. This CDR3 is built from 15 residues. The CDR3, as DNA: TGTGCCAGCAGCCCCTCGAGGGCTGGGGCCAACGTCCTGACTTTC. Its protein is CASSPSRAGANVLTF.

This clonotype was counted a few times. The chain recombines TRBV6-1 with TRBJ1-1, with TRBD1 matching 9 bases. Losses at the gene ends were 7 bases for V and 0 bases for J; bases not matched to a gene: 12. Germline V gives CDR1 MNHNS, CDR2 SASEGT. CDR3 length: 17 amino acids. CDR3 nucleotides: TGTGCCAGCACTCATCGGACAGGGGCGCTGATGAACACTGAAGCTTTCTTT. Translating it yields CASTHRTGALMNTEAFF.

The CDR3 here is CSASRPSTGELFF. The CDR3 nucleotides are TGCAGCGCCTCGCGGCCAAGCACCGGGGAGCTGTTTTTT. V usage is TRBV29-1 and J usage is TRBJ2-2; D gene ambiguous. The CDR3 loop spans 13 amino acids. V lost 7 bases to trimming and J lost 4 bases, with 13 bases between them. Germline CDR1 reads SQVTM; CDR2 reads ANQGSEA.

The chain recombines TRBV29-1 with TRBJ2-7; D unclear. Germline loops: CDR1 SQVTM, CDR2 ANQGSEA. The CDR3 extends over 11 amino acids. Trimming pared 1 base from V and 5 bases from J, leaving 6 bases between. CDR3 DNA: TGCAGCGTTGAAGCGGGTAACGAGCAGTACTTC. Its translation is CSVEAGNEQYF.

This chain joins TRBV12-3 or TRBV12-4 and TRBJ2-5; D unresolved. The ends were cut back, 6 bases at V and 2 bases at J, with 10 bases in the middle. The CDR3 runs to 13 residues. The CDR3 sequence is CASRPVRQETQYF. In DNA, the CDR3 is TGTGCCAGCAGACCCGTACGGCAAGAGACCCAGTACTTC.

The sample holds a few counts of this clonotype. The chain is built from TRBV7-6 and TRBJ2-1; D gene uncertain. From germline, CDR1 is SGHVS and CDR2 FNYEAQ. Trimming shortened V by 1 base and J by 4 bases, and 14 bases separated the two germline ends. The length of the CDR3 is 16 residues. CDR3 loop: CASSLGLTVFYNEQFF. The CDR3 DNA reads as TGTGCCAGCAGCTTAGGGTTAACAGTCTTTTACAATGAGCAGTTCTTC.

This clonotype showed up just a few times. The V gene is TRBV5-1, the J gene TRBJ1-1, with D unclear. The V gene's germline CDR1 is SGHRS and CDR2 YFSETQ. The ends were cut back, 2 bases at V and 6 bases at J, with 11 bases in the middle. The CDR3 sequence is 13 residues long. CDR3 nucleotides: TGCGCCAGCAGCTTCAAGGGTGGGCCTGAAGCTTTCTTT. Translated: CASSFKGGPEAFF.

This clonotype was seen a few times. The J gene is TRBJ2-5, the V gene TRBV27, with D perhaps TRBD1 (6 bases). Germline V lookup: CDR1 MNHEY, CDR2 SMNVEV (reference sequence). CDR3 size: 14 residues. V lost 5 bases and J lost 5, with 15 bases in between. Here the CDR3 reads CASSPLVQGETQYF. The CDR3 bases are TGTGCCAGCAGTCCACTAGTGCAGGGGGAGACCCAGTACTTC.

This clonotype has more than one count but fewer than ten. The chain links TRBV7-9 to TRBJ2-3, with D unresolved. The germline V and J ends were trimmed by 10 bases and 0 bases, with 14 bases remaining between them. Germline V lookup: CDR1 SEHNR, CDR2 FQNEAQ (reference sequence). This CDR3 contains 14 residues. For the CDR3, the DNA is TGTGCCACCGAGCGTATCGGAAGCACAGATACGCAGTATTTT. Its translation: CATERIGSTDTQYF.

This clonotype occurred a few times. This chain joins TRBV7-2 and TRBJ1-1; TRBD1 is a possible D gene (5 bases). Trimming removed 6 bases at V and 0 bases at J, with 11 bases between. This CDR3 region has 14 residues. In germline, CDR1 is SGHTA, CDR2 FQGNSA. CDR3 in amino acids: CASRGGGLNTEAFF. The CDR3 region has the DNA TGTGCCAGCAGGGGGGGGGGTTTGAACACTGAAGCTTTCTTT.